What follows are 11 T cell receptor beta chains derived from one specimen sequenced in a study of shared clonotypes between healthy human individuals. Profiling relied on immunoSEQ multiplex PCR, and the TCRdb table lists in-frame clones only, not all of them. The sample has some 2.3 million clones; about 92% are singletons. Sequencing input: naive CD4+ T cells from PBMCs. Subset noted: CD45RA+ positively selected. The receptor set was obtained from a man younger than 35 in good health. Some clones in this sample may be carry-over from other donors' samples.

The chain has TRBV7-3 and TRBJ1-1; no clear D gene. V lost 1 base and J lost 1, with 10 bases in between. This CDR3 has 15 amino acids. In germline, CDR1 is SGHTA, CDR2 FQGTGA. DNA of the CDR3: TGTGCCAGCAGCTTAATGCTGGCGGCGAACACTGAAGCTTTCTTT. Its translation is CASSLMLAANTEAFF.

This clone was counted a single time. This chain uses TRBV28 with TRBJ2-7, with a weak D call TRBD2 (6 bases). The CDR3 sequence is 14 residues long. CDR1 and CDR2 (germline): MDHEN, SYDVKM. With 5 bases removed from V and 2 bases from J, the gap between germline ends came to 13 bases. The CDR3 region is CASSASGWTYEQYF. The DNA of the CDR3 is TGTGCCAGCAGTGCAAGCGGGTGGACCTACGAGCAGTACTTC. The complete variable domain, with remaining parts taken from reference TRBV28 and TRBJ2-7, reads DVKVTQSSRYLVKRTGEKVFLECVQDMDHENMFWYRQDPGLGLRLIYFSYDVKMKEKGDIPEGYSVSREKKERFSLILESASTNQTSMYLCASSASGWTYEQYFGPGTRLTVT.

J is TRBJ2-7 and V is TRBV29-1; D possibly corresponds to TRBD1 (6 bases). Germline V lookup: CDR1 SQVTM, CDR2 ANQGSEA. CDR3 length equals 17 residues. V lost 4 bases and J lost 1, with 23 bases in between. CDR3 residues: CSVGRSPGEGGSYEQYF. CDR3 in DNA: TGCAGCGTTGGGAGGAGCCCAGGGGAAGGGGGTTCCTACGAGCAGTACTTC.

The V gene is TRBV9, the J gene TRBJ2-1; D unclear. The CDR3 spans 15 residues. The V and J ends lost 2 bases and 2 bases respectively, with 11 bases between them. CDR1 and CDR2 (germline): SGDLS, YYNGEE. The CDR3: CASSVQALTYNEQFF. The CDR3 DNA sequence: TGTGCCAGCAGCGTCCAGGCGCTAACCTACAATGAGCAGTTCTTC.

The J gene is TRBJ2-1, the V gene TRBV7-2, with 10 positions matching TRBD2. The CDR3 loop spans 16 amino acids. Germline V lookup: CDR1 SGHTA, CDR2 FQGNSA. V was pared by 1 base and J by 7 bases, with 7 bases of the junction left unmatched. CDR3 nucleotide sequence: TGTGCCAGCAGCTTAGGTTCACTAGCGGGAATGAATGAGCAGTTCTTC. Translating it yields CASSLGSLAGMNEQFF. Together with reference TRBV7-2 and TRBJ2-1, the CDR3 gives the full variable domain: GAGVSQSPSNKVTEKGKDVELRCDPISGHTALYWYRQSLGQGLEFLIYFQGNSAPDKSGLPSDRFSAERTGGSVSTLTIQRTQQEDSAVYLCASSLGSLAGMNEQFFGPGTRLTVL.

The chain's CDR3 is CASSPGGYNEQFF. CDR3 DNA sequence: TGCGCCAGCAGCCCGGGGGGATACAATGAGCAGTTCTTC. The genes are TRBV4-1 and TRBJ2-1; 7 nucleotides line up with TRBD2. Germline V CDR1 and CDR2: MGHRA, YSYEKL. V was pared by 4 bases and J by 4 bases, with 1 base of the junction left unmatched. The CDR3 covers 13 residues.

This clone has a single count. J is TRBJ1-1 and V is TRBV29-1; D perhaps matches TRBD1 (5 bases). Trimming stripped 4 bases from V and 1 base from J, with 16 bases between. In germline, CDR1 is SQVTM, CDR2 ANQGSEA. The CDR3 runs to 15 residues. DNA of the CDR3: TGCAGCGTTGTGGGGGACTGGAGATCGAACACTGAAGCTTTCTTT. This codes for CSVVGDWRSNTEAFF.

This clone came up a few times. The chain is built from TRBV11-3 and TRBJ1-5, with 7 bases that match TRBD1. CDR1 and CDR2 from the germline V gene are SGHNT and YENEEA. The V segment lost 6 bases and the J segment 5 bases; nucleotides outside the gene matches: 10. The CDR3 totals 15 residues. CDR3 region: CASRDLSQGDQPQHF. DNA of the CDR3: TGTGCCAGCAGGGATTTGTCGCAGGGGGATCAGCCCCAGCATTTT. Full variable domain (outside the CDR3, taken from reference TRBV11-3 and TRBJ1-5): EAGVVQSPRYKIIEKKQPVAFWCNPISGHNTLYWYLQNLGQGPELLIRYENEEAVDDSQLPKDRFSAERLKGVDSTLKIQPAELGDSAVYLCASRDLSQGDQPQHFGDGTRLSIL.

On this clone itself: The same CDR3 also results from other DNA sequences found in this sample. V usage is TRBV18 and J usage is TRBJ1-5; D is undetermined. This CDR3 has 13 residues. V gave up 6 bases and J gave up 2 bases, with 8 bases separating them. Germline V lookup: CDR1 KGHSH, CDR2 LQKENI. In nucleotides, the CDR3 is TGTGCCAGCTCGCCGCCTGGCAATCAGCCCCAGCATTTT. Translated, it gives CASSPPGNQPQHF.

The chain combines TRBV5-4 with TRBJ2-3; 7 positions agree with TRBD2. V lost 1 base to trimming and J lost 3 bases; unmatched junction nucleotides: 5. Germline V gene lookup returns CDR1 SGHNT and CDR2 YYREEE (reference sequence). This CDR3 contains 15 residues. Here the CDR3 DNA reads TGTGCCAGCAGCTTGACGACTAGCCGAACAGATACGCAGTATTTT. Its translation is CASSLTTSRTDTQYF.

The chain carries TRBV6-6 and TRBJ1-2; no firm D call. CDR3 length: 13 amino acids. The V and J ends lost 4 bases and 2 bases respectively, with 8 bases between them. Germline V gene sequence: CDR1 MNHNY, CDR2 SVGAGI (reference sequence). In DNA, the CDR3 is TGTGCCAGCAGTTTGGGCAGAAACTATGGCTACACCTTC. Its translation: CASSLGRNYGYTF.